This T cell receptor beta chain was retrieved from a study of CD8 T cells in ankylosing spondylitis. Ten or more counts support this clonotype. Trimming cost V 5 bases and J 4 bases, with 13 bases left between them. The CDR3 runs to 14 residues. Germline values: CDR1 KGHDR, CDR2 SFDVKD. TCRdb re-called the 5' RACE reads through MiXCR, storing one row per CDR3 protein. The table lists 30,000 to 40,000 distinct CDR3 sequences, roughly 7.2% of them singletons, with 10% in the top ten. The TCR originated in a male donor with ankylosing spondylitis or in good health (not recorded which). Sequencing used blood, either unsorted or a sorted T cell fraction (not recorded which). This chain joins TRBV24-1 and TRBJ1-2; D not certain. DNA of the CDR3: TGTGCCACCAGTGCCCCGCATGTTGGCTATGGCTACACCTTC. This translates into CATSAPHVGYGYTF.